These 15 T cell receptor beta chains were sequenced from one sample in a study of T cell repertoires in cytomegalovirus infection (dated by TCRdb to about 2019). The sample's treatment or condition label, in plain terms: in vitro stimulation with specific CMV peptide epitopes to enrich CMV-specific T cells. The antigens these receptors bind are not known. Sequencing was performed on an Illumina HiSeq 1500. The raw public data were reprocessed by TCRdb itself: fastp quality trimming at Q25, MiXCR clonotype calling, in-frame beta chains only. Rows merge per CDR3 protein into single entries with the most common DNA and genes. For this sample there are around 770,000 distinct CDR3 sequences; roughly 28% appear just once. The ten largest clones represent roughly 14% of the sample. This sample comprised cultured CD8+ T cells from PBMCs, obtained from culture after CMV antigen stimulation. All receptors derive from a human donor in good health (CMV status not recorded). Some clones in this sample may be carry-over from other donors' samples.

The V call is TRBV6-8, the J call TRBJ2-1; 8 nucleotides agree with TRBD2. The CDR3 contains 13 residues. The V gene end was trimmed by 6 bases and the J gene end by 10 bases; junction bases not matched to a gene: 8. Germline CDR1 and CDR2: MNHGY and SAAAGT. The CDR3 region has the DNA TGTGCCAGCAGAGACGGGGGGGCGCGAGAGCAGTTCTTC. Translation gives CASRDGGAREQFF.

The chain carries TRBV7-9 and TRBJ2-1; 12 nucleotides agree with TRBD2. The CDR3 runs 18 residues. Germline V CDR1 and CDR2: SEHNR, FQNEAQ (reference sequence). V was clipped by 5 bases and J by 3 bases; unmatched bases: 11. The CDR3 region has the DNA TGTGCCAGCAGCCAGACTAGCGGGGGCCCAAATCACTACAATGAGCAGTTCTTC. It codes for CASSQTSGGPNHYNEQFF. Full variable domain (rest looked up from reference TRBV7-9 and TRBJ2-1): DTGVSQNPRHKITKRGQNVTFRCDPISEHNRLYWYRQTLGQGPEFLTYFQNEAQLEKSRLLSDRFSAERPKGSFSTLEIQRTEQGDSAMYLCASSQTSGGPNHYNEQFFGPGTRLTVL.

This clonotype appeared a few times. This chain uses TRBV4-2 with TRBJ2-5; D is undetermined. Germline lookup yields CDR1 LGHNA and CDR2 YNFKEQ. V was trimmed by 0 bases and J by 0 bases, leaving 8 bases between them. The CDR3 spans 15 residues. The CDR3 region is CASSQDSTDQETQYF. The CDR3 bases are TGTGCCAGCAGCCAAGATTCAACAGACCAAGAGACCCAGTACTTC.

This clonotype was observed at least ten times. The chain links TRBV9 to TRBJ2-2, with D unresolved. The CDR3 length is 17 residues. With 0 bases removed from V and 3 bases from J, the gap between germline ends came to 15 bases. In germline, CDR1 is SGDLS, CDR2 YYNGEE. The chain's CDR3 is CASSVEGIDEDTGELFF. The CDR3 coding sequence is TGTGCCAGCAGCGTAGAAGGAATAGATGAAGACACCGGGGAGCTGTTTTTT. The whole variable domain, filled in from reference TRBV9 and TRBJ2-2, reads DSGVTQTPKHLITATGQRVTLRCSPRSGDLSVYWYQQSLDQGLQFLIQYYNGEERAKGNILERFSAQQFPDLHSELNLSSLELGDSALYFCASSVEGIDEDTGELFFGEGSRLTVL.

V usage is TRBV6-6 and J usage is TRBJ2-7; tentative D call: TRBD2 (7 bases). The CDR3 runs 16 residues. Looked up from germline, CDR1 is MNHNY and CDR2 is SVGAGI (reference sequence). Trimming shortened V by 7 bases and J by 3 bases, and 22 bases separated the two germline ends. Written as DNA, the CDR3 is TGTGCCAGCACCCCCCAAGGGGGAGGGCCCAGCTACGAGCAGTACTTC. Its translation: CASTPQGGGPSYEQYF.

This clonotype showed up just a few times. The chain is built from TRBV7-6 and TRBJ2-5, with D hard to call. V was clipped by 4 bases and J by 4 bases, with 7 bases between them. This CDR3 comprises 12 residues. Germline loops: CDR1 SGHVS, CDR2 FNYEAQ. DNA of the CDR3: TGTGCCAGCAGCTCTACGGTAGAGACCCAGTACTTC. It translates to CASSSTVETQYF.

This clonotype was seen at least ten times. The J gene is TRBJ2-1, the V gene TRBV6-6; a possible D gene is TRBD2 (6 bases). Trimming cost V 7 bases and J 9 bases, with 10 bases left between them. The CDR3 spans 11 residues. Germline V CDR1 and CDR2: MNHNY, SVGAGI (reference sequence). The CDR3 loop reads CASTYGGEQFF. CDR3 sequence (DNA): TGTGCCAGCACCTACGGGGGTGAGCAGTTCTTC.

This clonotype was detected only a few times. The chain recombines TRBV6-5 with TRBJ1-2; D possibly corresponds to TRBD1 (6 bases). V lost 7 bases and J 7 bases, leaving 13 bases between the germline ends. CDR1 and CDR2 from the germline V gene are MNHEY and SVGAGI. The CDR3 loop spans 12 amino acids. CDR3 bases: TGTGCCAGCAAGCAGGGGTCAGGTGGCTACACCTTC. Its translation is CASKQGSGGYTF.

This clonotype was picked up many times. CDR3 sequence reads: CASSLAPPGELFF. The CDR3 DNA sequence: TGTGCCAGCAGCTTAGCGCCCCCAGGGGAGCTGTTTTTT. The chain employs TRBV7-6 and TRBJ2-2; D gene ambiguous. CDR3 size: 13 residues. CDR1 is SGHVS, CDR2 FNYEAQ, per germline. Trimming took 0 bases from V and 8 from J, leaving 7 bases between them.

The rearrangement uses TRBV27 and TRBJ2-3; 11 nucleotides line up with TRBD2. The CDR3 runs to 16 residues. The J segment lost 8 bases and the V segment lost 3 bases, leaving 10 bases of the junction unmatched. Germline V gene lookup returns CDR1 MNHEY and CDR2 SMNVEV (reference sequence). CDR3 coding DNA: TGTGCCAGCAGTTTTCTAGCGGGGGGCAAACCGGGTACGCAGTATTTT. Its protein product is CASSFLAGGKPGTQYF.

The table lists this clonotype with a count of one. The chain joins TRBV15 to TRBJ2-4; D assignment may be TRBD1 or TRBD2 (5 bases each). V was pared by 4 bases and J by 12 bases, with 16 bases between. This CDR3 spans 13 amino acids. Germline-derived CDR1 and CDR2 are LNHNV and YYDKDF (reference sequence). CDR3 bases: TGTGCCACCAGCATCTCCGGGGCCCAGGATCAGTACTTC. Translation: CATSISGAQDQYF.

This clonotype is deemed medium-sized. V usage is TRBV7-9 and J usage is TRBJ1-1, with 10 bases matching TRBD1. Germline CDR1 reads SEHNR; CDR2 reads FQNEAQ (reference sequence). This CDR3 is 15 amino acids long. The ends lost 6 bases at V and 2 bases at J; junction bases unmatched: 6. In DNA form, the CDR3 reads TGTGCCAGCAGACGGAGACAGGGGGCCAACACTGAAGCTTTCTTT. The encoded protein is CASRRRQGANTEAFF. The full variable domain, rest sourced from reference TRBV7-9 and TRBJ1-1, is DTGVSQNPRHKITKRGQNVTFRCDPISEHNRLYWYRQTLGQGPEFLTYFQNEAQLEKSRLLSDRFSAERPKGSFSTLEIQRTEQGDSAMYLCASRRRQGANTEAFFGQGTRLTVV.

This clonotype showed up many times. V is TRBV12-3 or TRBV12-4 and J is TRBJ1-1; D is ambiguous. The length of the CDR3 is 13 residues. The V gene lost 6 bases and the J gene lost 1 base, with 9 bases spanning the gap. The CDR3 DNA reads TGTGCCAGCAGCTTTGGATCGAACACTGAAGCTTTCTTT. Residues: CASSFGSNTEAFF.

The chain uses TRBV15 and TRBJ1-2, with D maybe TRBD1 (6 bases). The germline V and J ends were trimmed by 4 bases and 0 bases, with 12 bases remaining between them. The germline CDR1 and CDR2 sequences are LNHNV and YYDKDF (reference sequence). CDR3 length equals 15 residues. The CDR3 sequence is CATSNWTEPNYGYTF. The DNA for the CDR3 is TGTGCCACCAGCAACTGGACAGAGCCTAACTATGGCTACACCTTC.

This clonotype was seen repeatedly, ten times or more. The rearrangement joins TRBV7-9 to TRBJ2-7, with D perhaps TRBD1 (6 bases). Deletions cut 0 bases from V and 2 bases from J, with 17 bases between. Germline-derived CDR1 and CDR2 are SEHNR and FQNEAQ (reference sequence). The CDR3 has 17 residues. The DNA of the CDR3 is TGTGCCAGCAGCTTAGCGCCGGGACACTCACCCCCCTACGAGCAGTACTTC. Translating it yields CASSLAPGHSPPYEQYF.